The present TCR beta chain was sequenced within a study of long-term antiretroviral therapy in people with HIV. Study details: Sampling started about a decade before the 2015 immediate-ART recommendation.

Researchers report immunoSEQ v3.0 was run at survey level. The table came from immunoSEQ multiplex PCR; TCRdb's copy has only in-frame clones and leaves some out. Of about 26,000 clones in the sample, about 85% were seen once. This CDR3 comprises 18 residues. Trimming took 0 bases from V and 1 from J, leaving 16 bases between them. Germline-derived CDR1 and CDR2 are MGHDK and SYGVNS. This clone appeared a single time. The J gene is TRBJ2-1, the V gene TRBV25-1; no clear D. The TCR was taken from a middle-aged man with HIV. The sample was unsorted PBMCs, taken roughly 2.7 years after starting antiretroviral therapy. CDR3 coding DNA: TGTGCCAGCAGTGAATATTATCAGTTGGGGATTTCCTACAATGAGCAGTTCTTC. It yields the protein CASSEYYQLGISYNEQFF.